Included here is one T cell receptor (beta chain) sequence, with context. Its antigen is still unknown. The time point is: cycle 4 day 1 (C4D1), after 5 to 7 weeks of nivolumab. Following autologous stem cell transplantation, relapse occurred in every patient, and exposure to brentuximab vedotin varied. Applied to thawed PBMCs, magnetic negative selection was the method used to isolate CD8+ T cells. TCRdb's copy holds only in-frame clones and misses some; the assay was immunoSEQ multiplex PCR. Of approximately 21,000 clones listed, approximately 80% are singletons. V shed 0 bases and J shed 6 bases, with 8 bases lying between them. Germline V lookup: CDR1 MNHEY, CDR2 SVGAGI. CDR3 length: 13 amino acids. The source of the sample is a study of PD-1 blockade in classical Hodgkin lymphoma. Study information: Nivolumab dosed at 3 mg/kg went to patients intravenously every 2 weeks. Study conclusions and caveats: Newly diagnosed patients reportedly had lower baseline TCR diversity than healthy donors. Newly diagnosed and completely responding patients shared comparable baseline diversity. Only CD4+ TCR diversity, not CD8+, had risen significantly by C4D1.

V usage is TRBV6-5 and J usage is TRBJ1-2; no firm D call. The receptor was isolated from a human donor with classical Hodgkin lymphoma. Material: CD8+ T cells from blood, obtained before the fourth cycle of nivolumab. This CDR3 reads CASSYSIGNGYTF. The CDR3 DNA sequence: TGTGCCAGCAGTTACTCGATAGGAAATGGCTACACCTTC.